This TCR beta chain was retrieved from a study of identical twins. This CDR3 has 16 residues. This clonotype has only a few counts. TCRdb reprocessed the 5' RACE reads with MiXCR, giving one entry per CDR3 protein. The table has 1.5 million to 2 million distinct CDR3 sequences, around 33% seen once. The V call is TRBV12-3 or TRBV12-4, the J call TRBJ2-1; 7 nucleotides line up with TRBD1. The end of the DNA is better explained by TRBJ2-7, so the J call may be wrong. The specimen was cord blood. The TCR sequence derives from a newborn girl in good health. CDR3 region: CASSRAGTASYNEQYF. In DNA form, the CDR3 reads TGTGCCAGCAGTCGAGCCGGGACAGCCTCCTACAATGAGCAGTACTTC.